This TCR beta chain was captured by sequencing in a study of T cell changes during pregnancy in multiple sclerosis. TCRdb's copy holds only in-frame clones and misses some; the assay was immunoSEQ multiplex PCR. The sample yields approximately 60,000 clones, around 94% seen once. Trimming removed 0 bases at V and 9 bases at J, with 24 bases between. From germline, CDR1 is SGHAT and CDR2 FQNNGV. CDR3 length: 17 residues. The chain combines TRBV11-2 with TRBJ2-7; weak D call: TRBD1 (7 bases). The TCR comes from a female donor with multiple sclerosis, enrolled in a pregnancy study. The source material was CD8+ T cells from peripheral blood mononuclear cells, sampled in the third trimester of pregnancy. CDR3 protein: CASSLEEMSRGAMGQYF. CDR3 sequence (DNA): TGTGCCAGCAGCTTAGAGGAAATGTCCAGGGGGGCTATGGGGCAGTACTTC.